A single T cell receptor beta chain is shown here with its context. These data originate in a study of blood T cell repertoires in COVID-19. Study-wide background: The United States, Italy and Spain were the sources of the acute and convalescent COVID-19 samples.

Data came from immunoSEQ multiplex PCR; TCRdb stores just in-frame clones and leaves some out. Of about 200,000 clones in the sample, about 87% were seen once. CDR1 is LGHDT and CDR2 is YNNKEL in the germline V gene (reference sequence). V shed 4 bases and J shed 1 base, with 13 bases lying between them. This CDR3 has 15 residues. The clonotype originates from a man between 60 and 75 years old with acute or convalescent COVID-19. This sequence joins TRBV3-1 (or the pseudogene TRBV3-2) and TRBJ1-2, with D hard to call. Input material: peripheral blood. The CDR3 DNA sequence: TGTGCCAGCAGCCCCCAGACTATCCTTAACTATGGCTACACCTTC. It codes for CASSPQTILNYGYTF.